A single sample gave rise to the 18 T cell receptor beta chains below, sequenced in a study of shared clonotypes between healthy human individuals (dated by TCRdb to the early 2020s). The library relied on the immunoSEQ multiplex PCR assay. Here the immuneACCESS table is served through TCRdb, limited to in-frame sequences with V and J called. Missing clones are a known gap in these copies; in checked studies unresolved V genes cover under half, and the rest lacks a known reason. The sample records over a million clones, roughly 70% of which are singletons. The ten top clones hold approximately 1.5% of the sample. The sequenced sample consisted of memory CD4+ T cells sorted from blood. Reading the label with the study, this specimen's cell subset or site is: CD45RA-negative fraction. The receptors come from a man younger than 35 in good health.

This clone was recorded a few times. V usage is TRBV29-1 and J usage is TRBJ1-1; D uncertain. V was cut by 1 base and J by 1 base, with 10 bases left in between. In germline, CDR1 is SQVTM, CDR2 ANQGSEA. The CDR3 has 14 amino acids. In DNA, the CDR3 is TGCAGCGTTGAAGTCGGGCAGAGGAACACTGAAGCTTTCTTT. Its translation: CSVEVGQRNTEAFF.

The rearrangement links TRBV29-1 to TRBJ2-1, with 7 bases that match TRBD2. The V and J ends lost 3 bases and 4 bases, in that order; junction bases with no gene match: 3. Looked up from germline, CDR1 is SQVTM and CDR2 is ANQGSEA. The CDR3 length is 13 residues. CDR3 sequence (DNA): TGCAGCGTTGAGGCTAGCGGATACAATGAGCAGTTCTTC. Translation gives CSVEASGYNEQFF.

The V and J genes are TRBV7-2 and TRBJ1-5; a possible D gene is TRBD1 (5 bases). With 8 bases removed from V and 4 bases from J, the gap between germline ends came to 18 bases. CDR3 length equals 15 residues. Per the germline V gene, CDR1 is SGHTA and CDR2 is FQGNSA. The CDR3 nucleotides read TGTGCCAGCCAGGGTGGGGCAGGGAGGAATCAGCCCCAGCATTTT. It is translated as CASQGGAGRNQPQHF.

The chain couples TRBV11-2 to TRBJ2-5; 7 bases fit TRBD1. The CDR3 consists of 16 residues. Germline V gene data show CDR1 as SGHAT and CDR2 as FQNNGV. Trimming took 0 bases from V and 7 from J; bases not matched to a gene: 11. The CDR3 bases are TGTGCCAGCAGCTTAGATCGGGCAGGGGGACGGGGGACCCAGTACTTC. Translation: CASSLDRAGGRGTQYF. Combining the CDR3 with reference TRBV11-2 and TRBJ2-5 gives the whole variable domain EAGVAQSPRYKIIEKRQSVAFWCNPISGHATLYWYQQILGQGPKLLIQFQNNGVVDDSQLPKDRFSAERLKGVDSTLKIQPAKLEDSAVYLCASSLDRAGGRGTQYFGPGTRLLVL.

V usage is TRBV6-6 and J usage is TRBJ2-5; no clear D gene. The J call may be in error: the DNA end matches TRBJ2-7 better. The CDR3 is 13 amino acids. Germline assignment: CDR1 MNHNY and CDR2 SVGAGI (reference sequence). The CDR3 loop reads CASSYHSPPEQYF. CDR3 in DNA: TGTGCCAGCAGTTACCACTCGCCGCCCGAGCAGTACTTC.

V gene TRBV20-1 combines with J gene TRBJ2-7; no clear D. Per the germline V gene, CDR1 is DFQATT and CDR2 is SNEGSKA (reference sequence). Trimming removed 5 bases from V and 4 bases from J, with 9 bases in between. The CDR3 consists of 11 residues. DNA for the CDR3: TGCAGTGCTGGATTCCATTACGAGCAGTACTTC. Translated: CSAGFHYEQYF.

J is TRBJ2-1 and V is TRBV18; 9 bases align to TRBD2. Losses at the gene ends were 1 base for V and 6 bases for J; bases not matched to a gene: 4. Germline CDR1 reads KGHSH; CDR2 reads LQKENI. This CDR3 has 15 amino acids. Here the CDR3 DNA reads TGTGCCAGCTCACCACAGGCTAGCGGGATCAATGAGCAGTTCTTC. It yields the protein CASSPQASGINEQFF.

This chain uses TRBV7-9 with TRBJ2-1; 9 bases are shared with TRBD2. This CDR3 region has 16 residues. V lost 4 bases to trimming and J lost 9 bases; unmatched junction nucleotides: 13. The germline CDR1 and CDR2 sequences are SEHNR and FQNEAQ (reference sequence). The CDR3 DNA reads TGTGCCAGCAGCTCGTCCCTTAGCGGGAGTCGTGGTGAGCAGTTCTTC. Its protein product is CASSSSLSGSRGEQFF.

The V gene is TRBV9, the J gene TRBJ2-6; D ambiguous. This CDR3 is built from 15 residues. The germline gives CDR1 SGDLS, CDR2 YYNGEE. Between the trimmed V and J ends, which lost 4 bases and 2 bases, there was a span of 10 bases. CDR3 in DNA: TGTGCCAGCAGCTCCCGGGTGGCTGGGGCCAACGTCCTGACTTTC. Translation gives CASSSRVAGANVLTF.

This clone was observed at least ten times. The same CDR3 is also encoded by other DNA sequences in this sample. CDR3 region: CASSLVAGGTDTQYF. The CDR3 region has the DNA TGTGCCAGCAGCTTGGTAGCGGGGGGGACAGATACGCAGTATTTT. The rearrangement links TRBV5-6 to TRBJ2-3, with 11 bases fitting TRBD2. Germline-derived CDR1 and CDR2 are SGHDT and YYEEEE. CDR3 length equals 15 residues. V trimming: 0 bases; J trimming: 3 bases; junction bases outside the gene matches: 0.

The V call is TRBV29-1, the J call TRBJ2-3; D remains unclear. CDR1 SQVTM and CDR2 ANQGSEA come from the germline V gene. The CDR3 has 10 amino acids. V lost 7 bases and J 5 bases, leaving 7 bases between the germline ends. In DNA form, the CDR3 reads TGCAGCGGCGGCGGAGATACGCAGTATTTT. Protein sequence: CSGGGDTQYF.

The genes are TRBV7-2 and TRBJ1-5; the D is unclear. Germline-derived CDR1 and CDR2 are SGHTA and FQGNSA. The CDR3 covers 14 residues. Trimming stripped 10 bases from V and 2 bases from J, with 15 bases between. CDR3 sequence (DNA): TGTGCCACCCAGACCAGCATCGGCAATCAGCCCCAGCATTTT. As protein: CATQTSIGNQPQHF.

With regard to this clone: The same CDR3 arises from other DNA sequences in this sample as well. The CDR3 DNA reads TGCGCCAGCAGCCAAGATCGTGGGAGGACCGGGGAGCTGTTTTTT. This translates into CASSQDRGRTGELFF. V usage is TRBV4-3 and J usage is TRBJ2-2; TRBD2 might be the D (6 bases). The V gene's germline CDR1 is LGHNA and CDR2 YSLEER. The CDR3 spans 15 residues. The V end lost 0 bases, the J end lost 5 bases, and 10 bases lay between the germline ends.

The rearrangement links TRBV7-9 to TRBJ2-7; no clear D. Germline CDR1 reads SEHNR; CDR2 reads FQNEAQ (reference sequence). V was pared by 2 bases and J by 2 bases, with 10 bases between. This CDR3 has 14 amino acids. CDR3 loop: CASSLWVRTYEQYF. CDR3 nucleotides: TGTGCCAGCAGCTTATGGGTCAGGACCTACGAGCAGTACTTC.

The V call is TRBV27, the J call TRBJ1-1; D possibly corresponds to TRBD1 (5 bases). There are 12 residues in the CDR3. Per germline, CDR1 MNHEY and CDR2 SMNVEV (reference sequence). Trimming removed 2 bases at V and 10 bases at J, with 11 bases between. Here the CDR3 reads CASSLNGGIAFF. CDR3 DNA: TGTGCCAGCAGTTTAAATGGGGGTATAGCTTTCTTT.

The chain joins TRBV19 to TRBJ2-2; 10 bases match TRBD2. Germline V lookup: CDR1 LNHDA, CDR2 SQIVND (reference sequence). The CDR3 sequence is 20 residues long. The trim removed 1 base at V and 1 base at J, leaving 12 bases unmatched. In nucleotides, the CDR3 is TGTGCCAGTAGTATAGCTCCGGGCCCGAGCGGGAGGGTGAACACCGGGGAGCTGTTTTTT. Protein sequence: CASSIAPGPSGRVNTGELFF. The variable domain in full, completed from reference TRBV19 and TRBJ2-2, reads DGGITQSPKYLFRKEGQNVTLSCEQNLNHDAMYWYRQDPGQGLRLIYYSQIVNDFQKGDIAEGYSVSREKKESFPLTVTSAQKNPTAFYLCASSIAPGPSGRVNTGELFFGEGSRLTVL.

This chain uses TRBV15 with TRBJ1-3; D remains ambiguous. From germline, CDR1 is LNHNV and CDR2 YYDKDF (reference sequence). The CDR3 is 14 residues long. V was pared by 7 bases and J by 0 bases, with 10 bases between. DNA of the CDR3: TGTGCCACCACATCTCCGGGCTCTGGAAACACCATATATTTT. Its protein product is CATTSPGSGNTIYF.

Points on this clone: Additional DNA sequences in this sample encode the identical CDR3. This chain connects TRBV6-6 to TRBJ2-7; D may correspond to TRBD1 or TRBD2 (5 bases each). Trimming cost V 2 bases and J 3 bases, with 11 bases left between them. This CDR3 comprises 14 residues. CDR1 is MNHNY and CDR2 is SVGAGI in the germline V gene (reference sequence). The CDR3 region is CASSYRRDGYEQYF. CDR3 bases: TGTGCCAGCAGTTACCGCCGGGACGGCTACGAGCAGTACTTC.